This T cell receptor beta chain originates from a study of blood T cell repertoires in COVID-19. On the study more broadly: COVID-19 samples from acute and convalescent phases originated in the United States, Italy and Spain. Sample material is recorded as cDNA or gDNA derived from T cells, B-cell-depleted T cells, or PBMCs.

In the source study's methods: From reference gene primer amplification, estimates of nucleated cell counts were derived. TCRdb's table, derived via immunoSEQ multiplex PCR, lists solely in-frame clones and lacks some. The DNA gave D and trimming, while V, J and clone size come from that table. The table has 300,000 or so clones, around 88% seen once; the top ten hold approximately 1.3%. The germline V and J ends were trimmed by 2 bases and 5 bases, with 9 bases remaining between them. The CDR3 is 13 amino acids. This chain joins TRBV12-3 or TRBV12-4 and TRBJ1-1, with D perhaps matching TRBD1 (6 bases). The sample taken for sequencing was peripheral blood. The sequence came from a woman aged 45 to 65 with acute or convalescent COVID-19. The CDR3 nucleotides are TGTGCCAGCAGTTTACAGGGACAAACTGAAGCTTTCTTT. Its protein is CASSLQGQTEAFF.